This TCR beta chain was captured by sequencing in a study of beta chain features in type 1 diabetes (dated by TCRdb to the late 2010s). With regard to the full study: Mean age, gender distribution, total cell number and subset yield did not differ between patients and healthy donors. A total of some 100,000,000 sorted cells were examined across all samples, and a strong correlation was observed between cell number per subset and RNA yield. The study compared the TCRB repertoires of sorted circulating CD4+ T cell subsets in recently diagnosed type 1 diabetes patients with those in matched healthy donors. Whereas all 30 or so donors provided naive and central memory subsets, regulatory and stem cell-like memory subsets were isolated from just 8 patients and about 8 healthy donors. What the research found in general, with its limitations: The naive, central memory and regulatory TCRB repertoires appeared to resemble one another more closely among patients than among healthy donors. Shorter templates might have been favored by PCR, but patient and control samples were amplified and corrected together, so both groups would have been affected equally by any skew. At VDJ recombination sites, type 1 diabetes patients had fewer insertions and more deleted nucleotides, which implies abnormalities in thymic rearrangement. Because small numbers of individuals were included in the HLA sub-analyses, any influence of HLA type on TCRB rearrangement was left unresolved. Sequencing cDNA rather than genomic DNA could over-represent highly expressing activated cells, although activation and CD3 levels did not differ between groups. In all four CD4+ subsets, TCRB CDR3 length was moderately but significantly shorter in type 1 diabetes patients.

The High Capacity cDNA Reverse Transcription Kit was used to reverse transcribe all of the isolated RNA, meaning that expressed TCRB transcripts were what got sequenced. Deep immunoSEQ sequencing was applied to naive, central memory and regulatory T cell samples, giving an average of about 3.57 million total reads per sample. Sorted cells were lysed in RLT buffer, and RNA was extracted using DNase-treated RNeasy Micro or Mini kits according to cell number. To prevent cross-contamination, each cell subset was processed individually, whereas patient and healthy donor samples were processed jointly. TCRB sequences were amplified from cDNA with the immunoSEQ multiplex PCR, producing 87-bp fragments spanning the CDR3 region. Sequencing of the amplicons was performed on the Illumina HiSeq platform. Concerning the study's data processing: PCR bias was computationally corrected using synthetic template baselines, reads within Hamming distance 2 were collapsed, and singletons that could not be merged were discarded. Reads were aligned against IMGT so that V, D and J genes, CDR3 length and insertions or deletions at six rearrangement sites could be assigned. Clonotype counts were normalized to sorted cell number within each subset before computing true diversity and Gini coefficients with the tcR R package. Repertoire sharing was quantified using the overlap coefficient calculated on TCRB nucleotide sequences. TCRdb mirrors the immuneACCESS table, restricted to in-frame sequences. Some clones are absent from its copies; in checked studies, under half trace to an unresolved V gene, and the reason for the others is unknown. V and J calls and clone size are copied from that table; D and trimming were computed from the DNA. The sample has 300,000 or so clones on record, around 8% of them singletons. The ten biggest clones cover 0.44% of the sample.

From the cysteine up to the phenylalanine, the CDR3 has a length of 16 residues. CDR3 DNA is the only sequence kept; it has 48 bases, read in frame from the first base. Looking up the germline V gene yields CDR1 LGHNA and CDR2 YNFKEQ. V is pruned by 1 base and J by 5 bases, leaving 10 bases of the junction without a gene match. Each donor gave one peripheral blood draw, about 110 mL on average, collected into heparinised tubes. A BD FACSAria II and a panel including CD45RO, CCR7, CD25, CD127, CD95 and CD27 were used to sort naive, central memory, regulatory and stem cell-like memory CD4+ T cells. Purity was above 98% for every sorted population. PBMCs were isolated immediately by Lymphoprep density gradient centrifugation and stained directly without culture. So that batch effects would be minimized, each experiment stained and sorted samples in pairs, pairing one healthy donor with one patient. This clone has more than one count but fewer than ten. What antigen it recognizes has not been identified. Base qualities were left out, and no much larger clone turns up one base away.

The sample was central memory CD4+ T cells from blood. The chain employs TRBV4-2 and TRBJ2-7; the junction holds 8 bases that match TRBD2. This TCR was recovered from a woman in her late teens or twenties in good health. Read as DNA, the sequence is TGTGCCAGCAGCCAAGCGGCAAGCGGGAGTATCCACGAGCAGTACTTC. It translates as CASSQAASGSIHEQYF.